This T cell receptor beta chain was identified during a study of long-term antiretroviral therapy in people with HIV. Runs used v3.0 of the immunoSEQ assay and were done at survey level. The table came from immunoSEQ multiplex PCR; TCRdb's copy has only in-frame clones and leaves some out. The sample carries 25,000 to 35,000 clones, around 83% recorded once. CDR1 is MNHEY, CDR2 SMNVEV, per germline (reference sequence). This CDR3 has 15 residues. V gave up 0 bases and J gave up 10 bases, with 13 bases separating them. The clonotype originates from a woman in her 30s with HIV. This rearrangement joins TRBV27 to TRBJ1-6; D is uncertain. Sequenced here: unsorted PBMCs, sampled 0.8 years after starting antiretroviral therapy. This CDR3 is CASSLSNLVRSPLHF. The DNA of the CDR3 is TGTGCCAGCAGTTTATCGAACCTGGTACGGTCACCCCTCCACTTT.